These 27 T cell receptor beta chains came from one sample sequenced in a study of CD8+ T cells in alopecia areata (dated by TCRdb to between 2017 and 2018). Cells from mouse cutaneous lymph nodes were pooled, stained for CD4, CD8alpha, NKG2D, NKG2ACE and other markers, and then sorted on a BD Influx. The method was the immunoSEQ multiplex PCR assay. RNA was extracted from all samples and reverse transcribed into cDNA as template for TCR sequencing. In its TCRdb copy, this immuneACCESS table keeps in-frame sequences only and misses some clones. Where compared with another copy, unresolved V genes explain less than half of these, and the others have no known cause. There are roughly 260,000 clones in this sample, and none of them is a singleton. The top ten hold more than 0.95% of the sample. The specimen sequenced was CD4+ T cells sorted from a lymph node. The receptors here all came from a C3H/HeJ mouse with alopecia areata. This strain of mice has MHC haplotype H2-k.

This clone was picked up a small number of times. Gene names are the mouse ones. The read comes to an end 4 residues before the CDR3 does, leaving the germline J gene to fill in the end. The chain has TRBV1 and TRBJ2-4; 9 bases line up with TRBD1. Germline CDR1 and CDR2: NSQYPW and LRSPGD (reference sequence). The CDR3 runs 18 residues. The V segment lost 0 bases and the J segment 2 bases; nucleotides outside the gene matches: 9. The part of the CDR3 DNA that was read is TGCACCTGCAGTGCAGATATCAGGGACAGGGTATTTCAAAAC. Its protein is CTCSADIRDRVFQN. Given in full, the CDR3 is CTCSADIRDRVFQNTLYF.

On this clone itself: All gene names here are mouse names. The read stops 4 residues short of the end of the CDR3; the missing end is completed from the germline J gene. The rearrangement uses TRBV13-2 and TRBJ1-1; 10 bases line up with TRBD1. CDR1 NNHNN and CDR2 SYGAGS come from the germline V gene (reference sequence). V lost 2 bases and J lost 3; bases outside the gene matches: 4. There are 15 residues in the CDR3. CDR3 in amino acids: CASGDRDRGDTEVFF. Partial CDR3 DNA: TGTGCCAGCGGTGACCGGGACAGGGGTGACACA.

In the case of this clone: Gene names are mouse gene names. Read data end 4 residues before the CDR3 end; the end is taken from the germline J gene. This specimen includes other DNA sequences encoding the same CDR3. The chain recombines TRBV13-1 with TRBJ2-3; tentative D call: TRBD1 (5 bases). The CDR3 length is 14 residues. CDR1 is NSHNY, CDR2 SYGAGN, per germline. Trimming shortened V by 4 bases and J by 1 base, and 10 bases separated the two germline ends. The CDR3 region is CASSPGGGAETLYF. The DNA read from the CDR3 is TGTGCCAGCAGTCCGGGAGGGGGTGCAGAA.

About this clone: Here the gene names and germline are mouse. The read ends 4 residues early relative to the CDR3; the germline J gene fills the gap. The chain combines TRBV1 with TRBJ2-4, with 9 bases identical to TRBD2. V dropped 0 bases and J dropped 2; count of bases not matched to a gene: 3. Germline CDR1 and CDR2: NSQYPW and LRSPGD (reference sequence). There are 16 residues in the CDR3. The CDR3: CTCSADLGGYQNTLYF. The covered CDR3 bases are TGCACCTGCAGTGCAGACCTGGGGGGGTATCAAAAC.

This clone was counted a few times. Mouse gene names apply. The read gets to within 4 residues of the CDR3 end, and the germline J gene fills in the rest. Within the sample, other DNA sequences also encode this same CDR3. The chain uses TRBV1 and TRBJ2-5; the D gene is possibly TRBD2 (6 bases). Deletions cut 7 bases from V and 2 bases from J, with 7 bases between. CDR3 length: 12 amino acids. Germline loops: CDR1 NSQYPW, CDR2 LRSPGD (reference sequence). CDR3 in amino acids: CTCTLGQDTQYF. The covered CDR3 bases are TGCACCTGCACACTGGGCCAAGAC.

This clone has a handful of counts. The gene names given are mouse names. The read terminates 4 residues before the CDR3 end, so the remaining end is supplied by the germline J gene. In the same sample, other DNA sequences code for this CDR3. The rearrangement uses TRBV13-1 and TRBJ2-1, with 7 bases that match TRBD1. The CDR3 is made up of 13 amino acids. Germline-derived CDR1 and CDR2 are NSHNY and SYGAGN. The CDR3 sequence is CASSEDRVAEQFF. The DNA read from the CDR3 is TGTGCCAGCAGTGAAGACAGGGTAGCT.

As to this clone: Gene names follow the mouse nomenclature. CDR3 bases read: TGTGCCAGCGGTGAGAACAGGGGAAGTGCAGAA. Residues: CASGENRGSAE. In full, the CDR3 reads CASGENRGSAETLYF. The rearrangement uses TRBV13-2 and TRBJ2-3; TRBD1 aligns across 7 bases. The sequenced fragment ends 4 residues before the CDR3 boundary, so the rest is inferred from the germline J gene. V lost 2 bases to trimming and J lost 0 bases; unmatched junction nucleotides: 3. Germline V gives CDR1 NNHNN, CDR2 SYGAGS (reference sequence). The CDR3 runs to 15 residues.

This clone was found a few times. Genes here carry mouse names. The CDR3 is cut off 4 residues early in the read; its end comes from the germline J gene. The same CDR3 is also encoded by other DNA sequences in this sample. The V and J genes are TRBV19 and TRBJ2-7, with 8 bases lining up with TRBD2. The CDR3 covers 13 residues. Germline V CDR1 and CDR2: FNHDT, SITEND (reference sequence). The CDR3 sequence is CASSITWGDEQYF. The CDR3 bases that were read are TGTGCCAGCAGTATTACCTGGGGGGAT.

This clone was seen ten or more times. The gene symbols are mouse symbols. The missing CDR3 end, 4 residues past where the read stops, is filled in from the germline J gene. The V call is TRBV17, the J call TRBJ2-2; 9 bases map to TRBD1. The junction had 4 bases not matched to a gene; V was cut back by 8 bases and J by 3 bases. The CDR3 extends over 14 amino acids. Germline assignment: CDR1 MNHDT and CDR2 YYDKIL. This CDR3 is CASGRDRDTGQLYF. Incomplete CDR3 DNA: TGTGCTAGCGGCCGGGACAGGGACACCGGG.

Note on this clone: All gene names here are mouse names. The read is 4 residues too short to cover the CDR3 end, so that end is filled in from the germline J gene. Distinct nucleotide sequences in the sample also encode this CDR3. This chain connects TRBV19 to TRBJ2-3; 8 bases agree with TRBD2. The germline gives CDR1 FNHDT, CDR2 SITEND (reference sequence). The CDR3 contains 14 residues. The V gene end was trimmed by 4 bases and the J gene end by 0 bases; junction bases not matched to a gene: 1. The CDR3 loop reads CASSHWGSAETLYF. CDR3 DNA, as far as it was read: TGTGCCAGCAGTCACTGGGGGAGTGCAGAA. Filled out from reference TRBV19 and TRBJ2-3, the complete variable domain reads GGIITQTPKFLIGQEGQKLTLKCQQNFNHDTMYWYRQDSGKGLRLIYYSITENDLQKGDLSEGYDASREKKSSFSLTVTSAQKNEMAVFLCASSHWGSAETLYFGSGTRLTVL.

Points on this clone: The gene names given are mouse names. The read finishes 3 residues shy of the CDR3 end, and the germline J gene is used to complete it. The chain joins TRBV5 to TRBJ1-6; 7 nucleotides line up with TRBD1. TRBJ1-6 is sorted into the ORF group, with uncertain function. This CDR3 has 15 amino acids. Germline V lookup: CDR1 LGHNA, CDR2 YNLKQL (reference sequence). Trimming removed 4 bases from V and 5 bases from J; junction bases left unmatched: 5. The covered CDR3 bases are TGTGCCAGCAGCCCCCGGGGGACAGATAATTCGCCC. Amino acid sequence: CASSPRGTDNSP. The entire CDR3 sequence reads CASSPRGTDNSPLYF.

Notes on this clone: The genes are named according to mouse. The read halts 4 residues ahead of the CDR3 end, with the missing end drawn from the germline J gene. Other DNA sequences in the sample encode the same CDR3. The chain has TRBV1 and TRBJ2-2, with D perhaps TRBD1 (5 bases). CDR1 and CDR2 (germline): NSQYPW, LRSPGD (reference sequence). Trimming removed 3 bases at V and 1 base at J, with 6 bases between. The CDR3 has 14 residues. The part of the CDR3 DNA that was read is TGCACCTGCAGTGCGCAGGGAAACACCGGG. Its translation is CTCSAQGNTG. The whole CDR3 is CTCSAQGNTGQLYF.

This clone was found a few times. The gene names here belong to mouse. The read gets to within 4 residues of the CDR3 end, and the germline J gene fills in the rest. The chain couples TRBV2 to TRBJ1-2; D is perhaps TRBD1 (6 bases). Trimming cost V 0 bases and J 0 bases, with 8 bases left between them. The CDR3 contains 15 residues. Germline values: CDR1 LGHNA, CDR2 YSYQKL. The CDR3 loop reads CASSQDYRANSDYTF. Incomplete CDR3 DNA: TGTGCCAGCAGCCAAGATTACAGGGCAAACTCC.

In regard to this clone: Gene labels here are mouse ones. The sequenced fragment ends 4 residues before the CDR3 boundary, so the rest is inferred from the germline J gene. The chain has TRBV1 and TRBJ2-5; 10 nucleotides align to TRBD2. The CDR3 has 15 amino acids. The ends lost 6 bases at V and 0 bases at J; junction bases unmatched: 3. Germline V CDR1 and CDR2: NSQYPW, LRSPGD (reference sequence). The CDR3 bases that were read are TGCACCTGCAGGCGGACTGGGGGCAACCAAGAC. Its protein is CTCRRTGGNQD. The full CDR3 reads CTCRRTGGNQDTQYF.

This clone has only a few counts. Mouse names are used for the genes. The read halts 4 residues ahead of the CDR3 end, with the missing end drawn from the germline J gene. This chain links TRBV14 with TRBJ2-7; 8 bases line up with TRBD1. Germline-derived CDR1 and CDR2 are SGHDT and FRDEAV. The length of the CDR3 is 13 residues. V lost 4 bases to trimming and J lost 3 bases; unmatched junction nucleotides: 3. The CDR3 DNA, read in part, is TGTGCCAGCAGTCCCGGGACAGGCTAT. It translates to CASSPGTGY. The whole CDR3 sequence is CASSPGTGYEQYF.

This clone has a handful of counts. Gene names are the mouse ones. The CDR3 end lies 4 residues beyond the end of the read and is filled in from the germline J gene. Other DNA variants within this sample encode the same CDR3. The chain employs TRBV5 and TRBJ2-3; D is perhaps TRBD2 (6 bases). This CDR3 is 14 amino acids long. Trimming took off 4 bases at V and 0 bases at J, with 8 bases between the two ends. Germline V gene data show CDR1 as LGHNA and CDR2 as YNLKQL (reference sequence). Incomplete CDR3 DNA: TGTGCCAGCAGCCGTGGGGGTAGTGCAGAA. Encoded protein: CASSRGGSAE. The full CDR3 is CASSRGGSAETLYF.

This clone was counted only a few times. Genes and germline come from the mouse. The covered CDR3 bases are TGCACCTGCAGTGCAGAAACAGGGTCC. Its protein is CTCSAETGS. In full, the CDR3 reads CTCSAETGSDYTF. This chain connects TRBV1 to TRBJ1-2, with D possibly matching TRBD1 (6 bases). The read falls 4 residues short of the CDR3 end, and the missing part is taken from the germline J gene. Germline CDR1 NSQYPW, CDR2 LRSPGD (reference sequence). The CDR3 contains 13 residues.

As to this clone: Germline and genes here are mouse. Coverage ceases 4 residues before the CDR3 finishes, and the germline J gene fills in the end. The chain employs TRBV19 and TRBJ2-5; 10 bases are a match to TRBD2. Trimming took 5 bases from V and 2 from J; bases not matched to a gene: 2. The germline V gene encodes CDR1 FNHDT and CDR2 SITEND (reference sequence). The CDR3 totals 14 residues. The CDR3 is CASRLGGVQDTQYF. CDR3 bases read: TGTGCCAGCAGACTGGGGGGGGTCCAAGAC.

This clone has only a few counts. The gene names given are mouse names. The sequenced fragment ends 4 residues before the CDR3 boundary, so the rest is inferred from the germline J gene. V is TRBV19 and J is TRBJ2-3, with TRBD2 as a possible D gene (6 bases). Germline CDR1 and CDR2: FNHDT and SITEND (reference sequence). There are 14 residues in the CDR3. V was shortened by 1 base and J by 3 bases, with 9 bases between the two germline ends. The chain's CDR3 is CASSIRLGAETLYF. The CDR3 DNA, read in part, is TGTGCCAGCAGTATAAGGCTGGGGGCAGAA.

This clone has more than one count but fewer than ten. Genes here carry mouse names. The read ends 3 residues shy of where the CDR3 ends; the end is completed using the germline J gene. The chain combines TRBV13-1 with TRBJ1-6; no firm D call. TRBJ1-6 is an ORF; its function is uncertain. Trimming shortened V by 4 bases and J by 0 bases, and 8 bases separated the two germline ends. This CDR3 is built from 15 residues. The germline V gene has CDR1 NSHNY and CDR2 SYGAGN. The CDR3 DNA, read in part, is TGTGCCAGCAGTCCTCACATTTCCTATAATTCGCCC. As protein: CASSPHISYNSP. The complete CDR3 protein is CASSPHISYNSPLYF.

With regard to this clone: Each gene name is a mouse one. From the germline J gene comes the end of the CDR3, since the read stops 4 residues before it. The chain combines TRBV13-2 with TRBJ1-2; 10 bases map to TRBD1. The junction had 5 bases not matched to a gene; V was cut back by 1 base and J by 2 bases. This CDR3 spans 16 amino acids. Per germline, CDR1 NNHNN and CDR2 SYGAGS (reference sequence). CDR3 sequence reads: CASGDSRDRGNSDYTF. Incomplete CDR3 DNA: TGTGCCAGCGGTGATTCCCGGGACAGGGGCAACTCC.

This clone was observed a handful of times. Gene names are the mouse ones. The DNA ends 3 residues before the CDR3 does, and the rest of the CDR3 is filled in from the germline J gene. V is TRBV1 and J is TRBJ1-6; D might be TRBD1 (5 bases). TRBJ1-6 counts as an open reading frame of uncertain function. The V gene lost 11 bases and the J gene lost 10 bases, with 9 bases spanning the gap. This CDR3 contains 10 residues. CDR1 NSQYPW and CDR2 LRSPGD come from the germline V gene (reference sequence). The chain's CDR3 is CTQTDSPLYF. The sequenced part of the CDR3 DNA is TGCACCCAGACAGACTCGCCC.

The table lists this clone with a few counts. Mouse gene names and germline throughout. The read halts 4 residues ahead of the CDR3 end, with the missing end drawn from the germline J gene. The chain couples TRBV5 to TRBJ2-2, with TRBD1 matching 8 bases. CDR3 length: 16 residues. Trimming took 3 bases from V and 2 from J; bases not matched to a gene: 5. Germline-derived CDR1 and CDR2 are LGHNA and YNLKQL (reference sequence). The sequenced part of the CDR3 DNA is TGTGCCAGCAGCCAGAGGGGACAGGTCAACACCGGG. Its translation is CASSQRGQVNTG. The full CDR3 is CASSQRGQVNTGQLYF.

Of note for this clone: These gene names are mouse names. The DNA ends 4 residues before the CDR3 does, and the rest of the CDR3 is filled in from the germline J gene. The gene calls are TRBV19 and TRBJ2-5; the match to TRBD2 covers 10 bases. There are 15 residues in the CDR3. The germline V gene has CDR1 FNHDT and CDR2 SITEND (reference sequence). The CDR3 DNA, read in part, is TGTGCCAGCACCCCGACTGGGGGGAGCGTGGAC. Amino acids: CASTPTGGSVD. Given in full, the CDR3 is CASTPTGGSVDTQYF.

This clone turned up a few times. Mouse names are used for the genes. The read stops 4 residues short of the end of the CDR3; the missing end is completed from the germline J gene. This chain connects TRBV13-2 to TRBJ1-2; 7 bases are shared with TRBD1. V lost 0 bases and J lost 3; bases outside the gene matches: 2. Germline CDR1 reads NNHNN; CDR2 reads SYGAGS (reference sequence). The CDR3 runs 14 residues. CDR3 sequence reads: CASGDEGADSDYTF. CDR3 DNA (partial): TGTGCCAGCGGTGATGAGGGGGCGGACTCC.

As concerns this clone: The germline and genes are mouse ones. With the read ending 3 residues before the CDR3 end, the germline J gene is used to fill in that end. V is TRBV13-1 and J is TRBJ1-6; D uncertain. TRBJ1-6 is recorded as an ORF, its role being uncertain. Between the trimmed V and J ends, which lost 3 bases and 5 bases, there was a span of 6 bases. Germline V gene sequence: CDR1 NSHNY, CDR2 SYGAGN. The CDR3 has 13 residues. The CDR3 reads CASSVQNNSPLYF. The DNA read from the CDR3 is TGTGCCAGCAGTGTACAGAATAATTCGCCC.

This clone was detected a few times. Here the gene names and germline are mouse. The read ends 4 residues early relative to the CDR3; the germline J gene fills the gap. This chain uses TRBV13-1 with TRBJ2-5, with D perhaps TRBD2 (6 bases). Germline loops: CDR1 NSHNY, CDR2 SYGAGN. The CDR3 contains 12 residues. The covered CDR3 bases are TGTGCCAGCAGGACTACTGGGGAC. This sequence encodes CASRTTGD. The full CDR3 sequence reads CASRTTGDTQYF.